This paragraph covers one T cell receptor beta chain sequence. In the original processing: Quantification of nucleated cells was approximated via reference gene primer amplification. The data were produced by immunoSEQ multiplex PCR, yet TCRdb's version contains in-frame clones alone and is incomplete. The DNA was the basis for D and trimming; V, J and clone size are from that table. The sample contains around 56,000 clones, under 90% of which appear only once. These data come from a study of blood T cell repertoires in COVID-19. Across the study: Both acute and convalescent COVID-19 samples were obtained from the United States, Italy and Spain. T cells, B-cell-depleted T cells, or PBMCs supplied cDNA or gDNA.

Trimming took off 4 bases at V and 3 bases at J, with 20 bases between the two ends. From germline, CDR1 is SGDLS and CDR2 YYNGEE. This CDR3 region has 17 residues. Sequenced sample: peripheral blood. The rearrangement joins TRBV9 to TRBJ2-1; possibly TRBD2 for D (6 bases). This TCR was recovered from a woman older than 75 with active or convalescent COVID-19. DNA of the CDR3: TGTGCCAGCAGCAAATTGGAGGGCGGGGCAGTCTACAATGAGCAGTTCTTC. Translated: CASSKLEGGAVYNEQFF.